This T cell receptor beta chain was retrieved from a study of CD8+CD57+ T cells in acquired aplastic anemia. In its sample, this clonotype was seen a few times. Whoever was chosen for sequencing had shown CD8+CD57+ cell expansion by flow cytometry. CDR3 length: 16 residues. Germline CDR1 is MNHEY and CDR2 is SVGEGT. V dropped 9 bases and J dropped 2; count of bases not matched to a gene: 12. Profiles of TCR beta VDJ and CDR3 were generated from a genomic DNA template. MiXCR, applied by TCRdb to the reads, yields one record per CDR3 protein. The sample lists about 220,000 distinct CDR3 sequences, 47% seen once, with 7.8% in the top ten.

This TCR came from a human donor with aplastic anemia. Material: sorted CD4+, CD8+, or CD8+CD57+ T cells (not recorded which) from PBMCs. This rearrangement joins TRBV6-2 or TRBV6-3 to TRBJ2-7; TRBD1 matches at 11 bases. The CDR3 DNA reads as TGTGCCAGTGCCGGGACAGGGGGTTTAGATCCCTACGAGCAGTACTTC. Protein sequence: CASAGTGGLDPYEQYF.